Shown below are 9 T cell receptor beta chains from a single sample sequenced in a study of identical twins. TCRdb fed the 5' RACE reads into MiXCR, producing one record per CDR3 protein. The data contain about 190,000 distinct CDR3 sequences, 15% to 20% of them singletons. A further study also used this sample, focusing on T cells expressing NK-cell markers.

The sequencing input was CD8+ T cells sorted from blood. The receptors originated from a woman between 18 and 29 years old in good health.

The table lists this clonotype with a few counts. The rearrangement joins TRBV29-1 to TRBJ2-7; D gene unclear. CDR1 and CDR2 from the germline V gene are SQVTM and ANQGSEA. The V and J ends lost 6 bases and 0 bases respectively, with 15 bases between them. The length of the CDR3 is 14 residues. CDR3 DNA sequence: TGCAGCGTCTATCTCTCGTCTAGCTCCTACGAGCAGTACTTC. Translating gives CSVYLSSSSYEQYF.

This clonotype came up many times. This chain joins TRBV5-1 and TRBJ1-1; D ambiguous. The CDR3 contains 13 residues. Germline CDR1 SGHRS, CDR2 YFSETQ. V was cut by 0 bases and J by 0 bases, with 3 bases left in between. The CDR3 protein is CASSLDVNTEAFF. The CDR3 DNA is TGCGCCAGCAGCTTGGATGTGAACACTGAAGCTTTCTTT.

This clonotype was seen a few times. The J gene is TRBJ2-5, the V gene TRBV6-5; TRBD2 agrees at 8 bases. The CDR3 extends over 15 amino acids. V lost 0 bases, J lost 5 bases, and 5 bases stayed unmatched. CDR1 and CDR2 from the germline V gene are MNHEY and SVGAGI. As DNA, the CDR3 is TGTGCCAGCAGTTACTCGAGCGGGGGACTGGAGACCCAGTACTTC. This sequence encodes CASSYSSGGLETQYF.

This clonotype was counted between two and nine times. The gene calls are TRBV20-1 and TRBJ2-3; 12 bases are a match to TRBD2. Unmatched junction bases numbered 5, after V lost 2 bases and J lost 2 bases. CDR1 DFQATT and CDR2 SNEGSKA come from the germline V gene (reference sequence). This CDR3 spans 16 amino acids. The CDR3 nucleotides are TGCAGTGCTAGACCGACTAGCGGGGGCCTCACAGATACGCAGTATTTT. Encoded protein: CSARPTSGGLTDTQYF.

This clonotype showed up just a few times. The chain links TRBV5-1 to TRBJ1-1; 9 nucleotides line up with TRBD1. This CDR3 spans 12 amino acids. J was trimmed by 11 bases and V by 2 bases; bases with no gene match: 4. CDR1 SGHRS and CDR2 YFSETQ come from the germline V gene. CDR3 in amino acids: CASSFTGGDAFF. CDR3 DNA: TGCGCCAGCAGCTTTACAGGGGGCGACGCTTTCTTT.

This clonotype has a handful of counts. The chain couples TRBV7-9 to TRBJ2-3; a possible D gene is TRBD2 (6 bases). The CDR3 loop spans 17 amino acids. Germline V gene sequence: CDR1 SEHNR, CDR2 FQNEAQ (reference sequence). Trimming took 5 bases from V and 0 from J, leaving 18 bases between them. The CDR3 coding sequence is TGTGCCAGCAGCCTGAGAGGGGACTGGGAAAGCACAGATACGCAGTATTTT. This translates into CASSLRGDWESTDTQYF.

The chain recombines TRBV20-1 with TRBJ2-5; TRBD1 might be the D (5 bases). The germline gives CDR1 DFQATT, CDR2 SNEGSKA (reference sequence). Trimming took off 7 bases at V and 0 bases at J, with 21 bases between the two ends. The CDR3 has 16 residues. CDR3 in DNA: TGCAGTGGCGGACACCTATTTGTCGGGCACCAAGAGACCCAGTACTTC. Encoded protein: CSGGHLFVGHQETQYF.

The chain employs TRBV12-3 or TRBV12-4 and TRBJ2-1; D is possibly TRBD2 (6 bases). The CDR3 is 14 amino acids. V was cut by 5 bases and J by 0 bases, with 8 bases left in between. This CDR3 is CASSPGGSYNEQFF. In nucleotides, the CDR3 is TGTGCCAGCAGTCCCGGGGGCTCCTACAATGAGCAGTTCTTC.

This clonotype appeared many times. The CDR3: CASSLVGETQYF. The CDR3 DNA follows: TGTGCCAGCAGTTTGGTCGGAGAGACCCAGTACTTC. The chain is built from TRBV12-3 or TRBV12-4 and TRBJ2-5; D unclear. CDR3 length: 12 residues. V gave up 3 bases and J gave up 4 bases, with 6 bases separating them.